Following are 9 T cell receptor beta chains from one sample sequenced in a study of early T cells in non-severe SARS-CoV-2 infection. One entry per CDR3 protein results from TCRdb running MiXCR on the 5' RACE reads. The sample records about 99,000 distinct CDR3 sequences, around 16% being singletons. Input material: whole blood. Every receptor here comes from an adult who was a healthcare worker with PCR-confirmed SARS-CoV-2 infection or an uninfected control (not recorded which).

The V gene is TRBV12-3 or TRBV12-4, the J gene TRBJ1-3; D is perhaps TRBD1 (5 bases). This CDR3 is built from 14 residues. Trimming took 5 bases from V and 3 from J, leaving 11 bases between them. The DNA for the CDR3 is TGTGCCAGCAGTCGTCAGGGATTTGGAAACACCATATATTTT. Translating it yields CASSRQGFGNTIYF.

The chain recombines TRBV6-5 with TRBJ2-2; TRBD1 aligns across 7 bases. Germline-derived CDR1 and CDR2 are MNHEY and SVGAGI. The CDR3 runs 14 residues. V was clipped by 8 bases and J by 3 bases; unmatched bases: 6. CDR3 protein: CASRRDSYTGELFF. CDR3 nucleotide sequence: TGTGCCAGCCGAAGGGACAGCTACACCGGGGAGCTGTTTTTT.

CDR3 sequence reads: CASRPGLDNNEQFF. CDR3 DNA: TGTGCCAGCAGGCCGGGACTTGATAACAATGAGCAGTTCTTC. The J gene is TRBJ2-1, the V gene TRBV2; maybe TRBD2 (6 bases). The V end was cut by 6 bases, the J end by 5 bases, with 14 bases between. The CDR3 extends over 14 amino acids. Germline lookup yields CDR1 SNHLY and CDR2 FYNNEI.

This clonotype has more than one count but fewer than ten. The chain links TRBV5-4 to TRBJ2-1; D assignment may be TRBD1 or TRBD2 (7 bases each). CDR3 size: 15 residues. Per the germline V gene, CDR1 is SGHNT and CDR2 is YYREEE (reference sequence). V lost 4 bases to trimming and J lost 7 bases, with 18 bases between them. The CDR3 protein is CASSRWGTAGNEQFF. The CDR3 DNA is TGTGCCAGCAGCCGGTGGGGGACAGCGGGAAATGAGCAGTTCTTC.

This clonotype was recorded a few times. This chain connects TRBV6-6 to TRBJ1-4, with D possibly matching TRBD1 (5 bases). Deletions cut 4 bases from V and 3 bases from J, with 15 bases between. Germline V CDR1 and CDR2: MNHNY, SVGAGI (reference sequence). The CDR3 has 16 amino acids. In DNA, the CDR3 is TGTGCCAGCAGTTCACAATCCACGGGACCTAATGAAAAACTGTTTTTT. Its protein product is CASSSQSTGPNEKLFF.

This clonotype turned up a few times. The rearrangement uses TRBV19 and TRBJ1-2; possibly TRBD1 for D (5 bases). The CDR3 has 14 amino acids. Between the trimmed V and J ends, which lost 7 bases and 3 bases, there was a span of 15 bases. Germline values: CDR1 LNHDA, CDR2 SQIVND (reference sequence). The CDR3 reads CASTPGWQDYGYTF. DNA for the CDR3: TGTGCCAGTACCCCAGGGTGGCAGGACTATGGCTACACCTTC.

V and J are TRBV28 and TRBJ2-1; 14 positions agree with TRBD2. CDR3 size: 15 residues. J was trimmed by 9 bases and V by 3 bases; bases with no gene match: 4. CDR1 and CDR2 from the germline V gene are MDHEN and SYDVKM. The CDR3 nucleotides are TGTGCCAGCAGTTTTAGACTAGCGGGGGGGAGTGAGCAGTTCTTC. As protein: CASSFRLAGGSEQFF.

Worth noting for this clonotype: One end of the junction fails to match germline, which may point to a read error. The chain joins TRBV14 to TRBJ2-1; D is possibly TRBD2 (5 bases). CDR3 size: 17 residues. Germline lookup yields CDR1 SGHDN and CDR2 FVKESK. Written as DNA, the CDR3 is TGTGCCAGCAGCCAAGACGCGGGCTTGGTATCCTCCAATGAGCAGTTCTTC. Its protein product is CASSQDAGLVSSNEQFF.

This clonotype was seen a handful of times. The V call is TRBV6-4, the J call TRBJ2-1, with D possibly being TRBD1 or TRBD2 (6 bases each). The germline CDR1 and CDR2 sequences are MRHNA and SNTAGT. Trimming shortened V by 1 base and J by 8 bases, and 18 bases separated the two germline ends. CDR3 length equals 16 residues. CDR3 coding DNA: TGTGCCAGCAGTGACTTAGGGGGGACAAGTTGGGATGAGCAGTTCTTC. Translation: CASSDLGGTSWDEQFF.